This entry lists 21 T cell receptor beta chains sequenced from one sample in a study of blood T cells in healthy people across ages. It was with a sample-barcoded 5' primer and a J-beta primer mix that a second PCR of about 7 to 12 cycles was run. TCRdb analysed the 5' RACE reads with MiXCR anew, one entry per CDR3 protein. The sample holds about 970,000 distinct CDR3 sequences, roughly 51% seen once. Sequencing was carried out using blood. All receptors derive from a woman in her fifties or sixties in good health.

In regard to this clonotype: Possible read error: a much larger clone is one base away. The gene calls are TRBV20-1 and TRBJ2-3, with D possibly called TRBD1 or TRBD2 (5 bases each). The length of the CDR3 is 13 residues. V lost 6 bases, J lost 4 bases, and 14 bases lay in between. CDR1 DFQATT and CDR2 SNEGSKA come from the germline V gene (reference sequence). The chain's CDR3 is CSALGVGADTQYF. CDR3 DNA: TGCAGTGCGCTGGGGGTGGGGGCAGATACGCAGTATTTT.

This clonotype appeared a single time. The chain is built from TRBV7-8 and TRBJ2-6; D is undetermined. Trimming took off 5 bases at V and 3 bases at J, with 8 bases between the two ends. Germline loops: CDR1 SGHVS, CDR2 FQNEAQ. CDR3 size: 14 residues. The CDR3 protein is CASSPLVGANVLTF. The CDR3 coding sequence is TGTGCCAGCAGCCCCCTCGTTGGGGCCAACGTCCTGACTTTC.

The chain employs TRBV2 and TRBJ1-6; D call uncertain. The V and J ends lost 8 bases and 11 bases respectively, with 19 bases between them. The CDR3 has 14 amino acids. The germline V gene encodes CDR1 SNHLY and CDR2 FYNNEI. The CDR3 DNA is TGTGCCAGCTCACCGGACGGCGACGTGACACCCCTCCACTTT. Amino acids: CASSPDGDVTPLHF. Complete variable domain (other parts from reference TRBV2 and TRBJ1-6): EPEVTQTPSHQVTQMGQEVILRCVPISNHLYFYWYRQILGQKVEFLVSFYNNEISEKSEIFDDQFSVERPDGSNFTLKIRSTKLEDSAMYFCASSPDGDVTPLHFGNGTRLTVT.

This clonotype was seen at least ten times. V and J are TRBV2 and TRBJ2-1, with 7 bases lining up with TRBD2. V trimming: 5 bases; J trimming: 5 bases; junction bases outside the gene matches: 12. The CDR3 spans 16 residues. Looked up from germline, CDR1 is SNHLY and CDR2 is FYNNEI. Here the CDR3 reads CASSRRLASRDNEQFF. In DNA form, the CDR3 reads TGTGCCAGCAGTCGTAGACTAGCCAGTAGGGACAATGAGCAGTTCTTC.

The chain links TRBV7-7 to TRBJ2-3, with TRBD2 matching 10 bases. V lost 1 base, J lost 3 bases, and 10 bases stayed unmatched. CDR1 SSHAT and CDR2 FNYEAQ come from the germline V gene (reference sequence). This CDR3 region has 18 residues. CDR3 residues: CASSLGTSGRPGTDTQYF. The CDR3 region has the DNA TGTGCCAGCAGCTTAGGGACTAGCGGAAGACCTGGGACAGATACGCAGTATTTT. The full variable domain, completed using reference TRBV7-7 and TRBJ2-3, is GAGVSQSPRYKVTKRGQDVTLRCDPISSHATLYWYQQALGQGPEFLTYFNYEAQPDKSGLPSDRFSAERPEGSISTLTIQRTEQRDSAMYRCASSLGTSGRPGTDTQYFGPGTRLTVL.

This clonotype showed up just a few times. The rearrangement uses TRBV10-3 and TRBJ2-7; 7 positions match TRBD2. The germline V gene encodes CDR1 ENHRY and CDR2 SYGVKD. V lost 6 bases and J lost 2; bases outside the gene matches: 7. CDR3 length: 14 amino acids. The CDR3 region is CAIRAGLSTYEQYF. The CDR3, as DNA: TGTGCCATCAGGGCGGGACTATCGACCTACGAGCAGTACTTC.

This clonotype appeared a few times. The rearrangement joins TRBV12-3 or TRBV12-4 to TRBJ2-7; 7 bases are a match to TRBD1. The CDR3 consists of 12 residues. Trimming at V came to 6 bases and at J to 7 bases, leaving 6 bases not matched to a gene. CDR3 amino acids: CASRGTEREQYF. DNA of the CDR3: TGTGCCAGCAGGGGGACAGAAAGAGAGCAGTACTTC.

The chain recombines TRBV6-4 with TRBJ2-4, with D tentatively TRBD2 (6 bases). Germline V lookup: CDR1 MRHNA, CDR2 SNTAGT. The CDR3 loop spans 15 amino acids. Deletions cut 10 bases from V and 13 bases from J, with 29 bases between. The CDR3 protein is CATNRTPLALREQYF. The CDR3 nucleotides read TGTGCCACCAACAGGACTCCACTAGCACTGAGGGAGCAGTACTTC.

This sequence joins TRBV6-5 and TRBJ2-1; D gene uncertain. The CDR3 has 14 amino acids. V was shortened by 10 bases and J by 4 bases, with 17 bases between the two germline ends. The germline CDR1 and CDR2 sequences are MNHEY and SVGAGI. CDR3 coding DNA: TGTGCCACGCTCTCGACTGACCCATACAATGAGCAGTTCTTC. This translates into CATLSTDPYNEQFF.

The chain is built from TRBV5-1 and TRBJ2-2, with 12 bases lining up with TRBD2. This CDR3 has 16 amino acids. The V segment lost 4 bases and the J segment 5 bases; nucleotides outside the gene matches: 6. Per the germline V gene, CDR1 is SGHRS and CDR2 is YFSETQ. CDR3 sequence: CASSTGLAGPTGELFF. DNA for the CDR3: TGCGCCAGCAGCACAGGACTAGCGGGACCTACCGGGGAGCTGTTTTTT. The full variable domain, in which reference TRBV5-1 and TRBJ2-2 provide the parts outside the CDR3, is KAGVTQTPRYLIKTRGQQVTLSCSPISGHRSVSWYQQTPGQGLQFLFEYFSETQRNKGNFPGRFSGRQFSNSRSEMNVSTLELGDSALYLCASSTGLAGPTGELFFGEGSRLTVL.

This chain joins TRBV28 and TRBJ2-5; 9 bases map to TRBD2. CDR3 size: 20 residues. The junction had 23 bases not matched to a gene; V was cut back by 3 bases and J by 6 bases. Germline V gene sequence: CDR1 MDHEN, CDR2 SYDVKM. The CDR3 nucleotides read TGTGCCAGCAGTTTCCAAACGTTAGCGGGAGCTGGCGCTGGCGGTCAGACCCAGTACTTC. Its translation is CASSFQTLAGAGAGGQTQYF.

This chain joins TRBV7-9 and TRBJ2-7, with D possibly being TRBD2 (5 bases). CDR3 size: 14 residues. Trimming stripped 1 base from V and 4 bases from J, with 11 bases between. CDR1 is SEHNR and CDR2 is FQNEAQ in the germline V gene (reference sequence). CDR3 in DNA: TGTGCCAGCAGCTTAGATGGGAGAACTTACGAGCAGTACTTC. Translating it yields CASSLDGRTYEQYF.

This clonotype has at least ten counts. The CDR3 nucleotides read TGTGCCACCAGCAGAGATCCTTACTCTTTCCAGGGGAGGGAGACCCAGTACTTC. It translates to CATSRDPYSFQGRETQYF. The rearrangement uses TRBV15 and TRBJ2-5, with D perhaps matching TRBD1 or TRBD2 (6 bases each). V lost 0 bases and J 5 bases, leaving 22 bases between the germline ends. CDR3 length: 18 amino acids. Germline loops: CDR1 LNHNV, CDR2 YYDKDF (reference sequence).

This chain uses TRBV24-1 with TRBJ1-2; D uncertain. Trimming took 3 bases from V and 4 from J, leaving 5 bases between them. Germline V CDR1 and CDR2: KGHDR, SFDVKD. This CDR3 contains 12 residues. The CDR3 is CATSDNRYGYTF. Here the CDR3 DNA reads TGTGCCACCAGTGATAATCGCTATGGCTACACCTTC.

This chain uses TRBV29-1 with TRBJ2-1, with D maybe TRBD2 (6 bases). Trimming left V 4 bases short and J 8 bases short, with 33 bases between. This CDR3 comprises 19 residues. The germline V gene encodes CDR1 SQVTM and CDR2 ANQGSEA. CDR3 sequence (DNA): TGCAGCGTTGGGGGCGGGACGGCCAAAGGGGCGGGCCCGGTGGATGAGCAGTTCTTC. Encoded protein: CSVGGGTAKGAGPVDEQFF.

The rearrangement links TRBV12-3 or TRBV12-4 to TRBJ2-1; the match to TRBD2 covers 7 bases. The CDR3 has 15 residues. Trimming took 6 bases from V and 8 from J; bases not matched to a gene: 13. CDR3 sequence reads: CASSSIAGQGHEQFF. CDR3 coding DNA: TGTGCCAGCAGCTCAATAGCGGGTCAAGGCCATGAGCAGTTCTTC.

To note about this clonotype: One base away lies a much larger clone, so this may be a sequencing read error. The chain couples TRBV28 to TRBJ2-7, with 11 bases that match TRBD2. This CDR3 region has 15 residues. Germline V gene sequence: CDR1 MDHEN, CDR2 SYDVKM. In nucleotides, the CDR3 is TGTACCAGCAGCCAAACTAGCGGGGGTACCTACGAGCAGTACTTC. Protein sequence: CTSSQTSGGTYEQYF. The full variable domain, rest sourced from reference TRBV28 and TRBJ2-7, is DVKVTQSSRYLVKRTGEKVFLECVQDMDHENMFWYRQDPGLGLRLIYFSYDVKMKEKGDIPEGYSVSREKKERFSLILESASTNQTSMYLCTSSQTSGGTYEQYFGPGTRLTVT.

The chain uses TRBV5-1 and TRBJ1-2, with a weak D call TRBD1 (5 bases). Trimming stripped 1 base from V and 4 bases from J, with 11 bases between. CDR3 size: 14 residues. Germline V gene sequence: CDR1 SGHRS, CDR2 YFSETQ. The CDR3 is CASSLSSGTYGYTF. Here the CDR3 DNA reads TGCGCCAGCAGCTTGAGTTCCGGGACCTATGGCTACACCTTC.

This sequence joins TRBV10-1 and TRBJ2-5; 9 positions agree with TRBD1. CDR1 WNHNN and CDR2 SYGVQD come from the germline V gene (reference sequence). Germline trimming cut 4 bases from V and 3 bases from J; bases unmatched to any gene: 6. The CDR3 runs 15 residues. The DNA for the CDR3 is TGCGCCAGCAGTGCCGGAGGGACAGGGAAAGAGACCCAGTACTTC. It yields the protein CASSAGGTGKETQYF.

The chain links TRBV30 to TRBJ1-4; unclear D gene. This CDR3 spans 11 amino acids. CDR1 is GTSNPN, CDR2 SVGIG, per germline (reference sequence). V was cut by 8 bases and J by 4 bases, with 8 bases left in between. CDR3 nucleotide sequence: TGTGCCGCTGCCTATAATGAAAAACTGTTTTTT. Translating gives CAAAYNEKLFF.

This chain links TRBV4-1 with TRBJ2-3; 7 nucleotides align to TRBD2. With V trimmed by 5 bases and J by 1 base, 6 bases remained unmatched. The CDR3 runs 15 residues. Looked up from germline, CDR1 is MGHRA and CDR2 is YSYEKL. CDR3 DNA: TGCGCCAGCAGCTTCCTGACTAGCCGCACAGATACGCAGTATTTT. Its translation: CASSFLTSRTDTQYF.